These 10 T cell receptor beta chains were all obtained from the same sample, sequenced in a study of OX40 agonist ivuxolimab in advanced cancers. Data came from immunoSEQ multiplex PCR; TCRdb stores just in-frame clones and leaves some out. The sample yields more than 50,000 clones, approximately 81% seen once. The specimen comprised CD4+ or CD8+ T cells sorted from blood, sampled in a trial of the OX40 agonist ivuxolimab. The receptors come from an adult with an advanced solid tumor such as melanoma, head and neck, liver or kidney cancer.

This sequence joins TRBV5-1 and TRBJ1-2; D remains ambiguous. Per the germline V gene, CDR1 is SGHRS and CDR2 is YFSETQ. The CDR3 covers 15 residues. Trimming took 3 bases from V and 0 from J, leaving 12 bases between them. CDR3 protein: CASSSGLPPNYGYTF. For the CDR3, the DNA is TGCGCCAGCAGCTCCGGGCTCCCACCTAACTATGGCTACACCTTC.

The chain uses TRBV28 and TRBJ2-7; no firm D call. The germline V gene encodes CDR1 MDHEN and CDR2 SYDVKM. V was shortened by 2 bases and J by 5 bases, with 7 bases between the two germline ends. CDR3 length: 12 residues. CDR3 bases: TGTGCCAGCAGTTTAGTATGGAACGAGCAGTACTTC. It codes for CASSLVWNEQYF.

Details on this clone: Mismatch with germline at one junction end may stem from a read error. The chain employs TRBV28 and TRBJ1-2, with D possibly TRBD1 on 6 matching bases. The CDR3 totals 11 residues. Germline-derived CDR1 and CDR2 are MDHEN and SYDVKM. CDR3: CAATGNYSYTF. The DNA for the CDR3 is TGTGCCGCCACAGGGAACTATAGCTACACCTTC.

V gene TRBV5-4 combines with J gene TRBJ2-6; 7 bases are a match to TRBD1. The CDR3 is made up of 18 amino acids. V dropped 3 bases and J dropped 5; count of bases not matched to a gene: 14. The V gene's germline CDR1 is SGHNT and CDR2 YYREEE (reference sequence). CDR3 in DNA: TGTGCCAGCAGCTGGAGGACAGGTGCGGCTGGGTGGGCCAACGTCCTGACTTTC. Translation gives CASSWRTGAAGWANVLTF.

V is TRBV28 and J is TRBJ1-3, with D uncertain. The CDR3 contains 15 residues. Germline CDR1 is MDHEN and CDR2 is SYDVKM. Trimming shortened V by 5 bases and J by 4 bases, and 15 bases separated the two germline ends. CDR3 sequence: CASSTPGRAGNTIYF. The CDR3 DNA reads as TGTGCCAGCAGTACGCCGGGCCGGGCAGGAAACACCATATATTTT.

The chain links TRBV18 to TRBJ2-6; D may be TRBD1 or TRBD2 (6 bases each). This CDR3 has 20 amino acids. With 4 bases removed from V and 0 bases from J, the gap between germline ends came to 22 bases. The germline V gene encodes CDR1 KGHSH and CDR2 LQKENI. The DNA for the CDR3 is TGTGCCAGCTCACACCCCGTCACGGGGGCTTTTTTCTCTGGGGCCAACGTCCTGACTTTC. Protein product: CASSHPVTGAFFSGANVLTF.

The rearrangement joins TRBV9 to TRBJ1-4, with 7 positions matching TRBD1. Germline CDR1 and CDR2: SGDLS and YYNGEE. The CDR3 is 14 amino acids. The junction had 3 bases not matched to a gene; V was cut back by 3 bases and J by 4 bases. CDR3 nucleotide sequence: TGTGCCAGCAGCGACCGGGACAGTAATGAAAAACTGTTTTTT. Protein sequence: CASSDRDSNEKLFF. The full variable domain, with the rest looked up from reference TRBV9 and TRBJ1-4, is DSGVTQTPKHLITATGQRVTLRCSPRSGDLSVYWYQQSLDQGLQFLIQYYNGEERAKGNILERFSAQQFPDLHSELNLSSLELGDSALYFCASSDRDSNEKLFFGSGTQLSVL.

The rearrangement links TRBV10-3 to TRBJ2-5; D is undetermined. The CDR3 has 12 residues. The germline gives CDR1 ENHRY, CDR2 SYGVKD. Between the trimmed V and J ends, which lost 2 bases and 4 bases, there was a span of 5 bases. The CDR3 nucleotides read TGTGCCATCAGTGAGAATTCAGAGACCCAGTACTTC. Its protein product is CAISENSETQYF.

The rearrangement joins TRBV7-8 to TRBJ1-4; TRBD1 is a possible D gene (5 bases). The V end lost 5 bases, the J end lost 3 bases, and 10 bases lay between the germline ends. The CDR3 has 14 residues. Per germline, CDR1 SGHVS and CDR2 FQNEAQ. The CDR3 DNA reads TGTGCCAGCAGCCAAGGGGTGTCTAATGAAAAACTGTTTTTT. As protein: CASSQGVSNEKLFF.

The chain recombines TRBV5-4 with TRBJ2-7, with D perhaps assigned TRBD1 or TRBD2 (6 bases each). This CDR3 has 13 amino acids. V gave up 0 bases and J gave up 6 bases, with 10 bases separating them. CDR1 is SGHNT, CDR2 YYREEE, per germline (reference sequence). CDR3 coding DNA: TGTGCCAGCAGCTTGGCGGGGGCCCCCGAGCAGTACTTC. It codes for CASSLAGAPEQYF. The variable domain in full, completed from reference TRBV5-4 and TRBJ2-7, reads ETGVTQSPTHLIKTRGQQVTLRCSSQSGHNTVSWYQQALGQGPQFIFQYYREEENGRGNFPPRFSGLQFPNYSSELNVNALELDDSALYLCASSLAGAPEQYFGPGTRLTVT.